This T cell receptor (beta chain) derives from a study of CD8 T cells in cerebrospinal fluid in Alzheimer's disease (dated by TCRdb to 2020 to 2022). With regard to the full study: CSF T cell clonal expansion was assessed with two single-cell approaches: plate-based nested PCR sequencing and droplet-based sequencing. In the droplet-based CSF analysis comparing patients with controls, about 10 healthy controls (around 11,000 cells) and about 10 patients with MCI or Alzheimer's disease (approximately 10,000 cells) were included. The study tested whether clonally expanded T cells were present in cerebrospinal fluid from healthy elderly individuals and from patients with neurodegenerative disease. A total of 24 samples were covered by the CSF gene-expression analysis, in which Parkinson's disease patients were included. Points the paper makes about the study in general: It was cautioned by the authors that a causal link between EBV and Alzheimer's disease is not established by the detection of EBV-specific TCRs in CSF. The largest CSF clone made up a higher percentage of TCRs in patients with MCI or Alzheimer's disease than in controls. The EBV-specific clones were neither the most highly expanded clones nor enriched among patients. The overall clonality comparison included only samples with detectable clones (about eleven healthy, 5 MCI, 5 AD, 6 PD). When data were pooled, most of the 6 Alzheimer's patients but only 1 of 10 healthy subjects had a highly expanded clone, defined as at least 3% of TCRs.

Its frequency places this clonotype as medium-sized (0.01 to 0.1%); no count is recorded. Its antigen is unknown. From the cysteine through the phenylalanine, the CDR3 covers 14 amino acids. There is no recorded DNA. CDR1 and CDR2 were assigned from the germline V gene (reference sequence) as LGHDT and YNNKEL. Libraries were made using 10x single-cell sequencing. CSF cells were profiled with 10X Genomics single-cell V(D)J and 5' gene-expression libraries. An Illumina NextSeq550 was used to sequence the CSF single-cell TCR libraries. The source study handled its data this way. After V(D)J reads were mapped to the vdj-GRCh38 alts ensemble 2.0.0 reference, the Cell Ranger vdj pipeline was used to analyse the reads. A clonotype was defined as a group of cell barcodes sharing the same set of productive CDR3 nucleotide sequences. To connect clonality with transcriptional profiles, clonotype information was added to the gene-expression metadata in Seurat v3.0. Any CSF cell with more than 1,800 genes, more than 7,500 UMIs or more than 10% mitochondrial reads was removed. To identify TCRs with known antigen specificity, CDR3-beta sequences were compared against VDJdb. Network analysis of clone sharing used the R package qgraph and included only TCRs with complete alpha and beta chains. Through TCRdb reprocessing, the reads give one entry per CDR3 protein sequence; DNA is omitted. The V and J calls follow TCRdb's processing rather than the paper's. The sample table includes over a thousand distinct CDR3 sequences. The leading ten clones occupy about 5.6% of the sample.

None of the participants had acute infectious disease, and every participant was in good physical condition. Neurodegeneration in patients was confirmed with biomarkers including neurofilament, amyloid-beta and tau. Live CSF cells for droplet-based sequencing were sorted with a live/dead marker. To pellet immune cells, CSF obtained by lumbar puncture was centrifuged at 300g. CSF samples were inspected for red blood cells, and any blood-contaminated sample was excluded. CSF cells were cryopreserved by placing the cells in freezing medium, freezing the cells overnight at -80 degrees C, and then storing the cells in liquid nitrogen. CSF samples were stored for less than seven months before analysis.

Input material: cerebrospinal fluid. The chain uses TRBV3-1 and TRBJ2-7; with no DNA, the TCRdb D assignment of TRBD1 cannot be verified. This receptor was taken from a human donor with Alzheimer's disease. The CDR3 in this case is CASSPPGASYEQYF.